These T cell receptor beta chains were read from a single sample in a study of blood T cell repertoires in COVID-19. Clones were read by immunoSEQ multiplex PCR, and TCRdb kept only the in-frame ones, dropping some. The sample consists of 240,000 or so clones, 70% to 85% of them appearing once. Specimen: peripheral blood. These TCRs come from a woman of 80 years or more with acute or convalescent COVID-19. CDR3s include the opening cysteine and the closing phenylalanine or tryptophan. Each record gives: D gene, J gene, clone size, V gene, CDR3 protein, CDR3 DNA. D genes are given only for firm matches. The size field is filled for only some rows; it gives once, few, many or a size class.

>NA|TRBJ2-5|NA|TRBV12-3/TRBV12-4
CASSLTARETQYF
TGTGCCAGCAGTTTAACAGCCCGGGAGACCCAGTACTTC
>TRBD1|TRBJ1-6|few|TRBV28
CASRETGEWSPLHF
TGTGCCAGCAGGGAGACAGGGGAATGGTCACCCCTCCACTTT
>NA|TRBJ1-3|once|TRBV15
CATSRDSSGNTIYF
TGTGCCACCAGCAGAGACAGCTCTGGAAACACCATATATTTT
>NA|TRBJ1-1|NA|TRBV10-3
CAISDMNTEAFF
TGTGCCATCAGTGATATGAACACTGAAGCTTTCTTT
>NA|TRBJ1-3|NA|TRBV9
CASSVEAGPSSGNTIYF
TGTGCCAGCAGCGTAGAAGCAGGGCCGAGCTCTGGAAACACCATATATTTT
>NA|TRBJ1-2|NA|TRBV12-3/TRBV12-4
CASDIAGDGYTF
TGTGCCAGCGACATCGCGGGCGATGGCTACACCTTC
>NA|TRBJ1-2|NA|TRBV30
CAWSGAAYGYTF
TGTGCCTGGAGTGGGGCAGCATATGGCTACACCTTC
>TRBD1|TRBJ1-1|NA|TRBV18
CASSRTGTGEGNTEAFF
TGTGCCAGCTCACGGACCGGGACAGGGGAAGGGAACACTGAAGCTTTCTTT
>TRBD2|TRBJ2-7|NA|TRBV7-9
CASSYTGGSYEQYF
TGTGCCAGCAGCTATACGGGGGGTTCCTACGAGCAGTACTTC
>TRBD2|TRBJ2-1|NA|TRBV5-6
CASSMPGLAGVYEQFF
TGTGCCAGCAGCATGCCGGGACTAGCGGGAGTTTATGAGCAGTTCTTC
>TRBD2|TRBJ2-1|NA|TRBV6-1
CASSEAAGGNNEQFF
TGTGCCAGCAGTGAAGCCGCGGGAGGAAACAATGAGCAGTTCTTC
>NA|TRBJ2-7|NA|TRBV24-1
CATSDFNYEQYF
TGTGCCACCAGTGATTTCAACTACGAGCAGTACTTC
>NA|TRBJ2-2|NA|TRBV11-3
CASSSTYQNTGELFF
TGTGCCAGCAGTTCTACCTATCAGAACACCGGGGAGCTGTTTTTT
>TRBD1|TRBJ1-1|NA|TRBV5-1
CASSRQGAEAFF
TGCGCCAGCAGCCGACAGGGGGCTGAAGCTTTCTTT
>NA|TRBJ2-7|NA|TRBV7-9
CASSFWDTSYEQYF
TGTGCCAGCAGCTTCTGGGACACATCCTACGAGCAGTACTTC
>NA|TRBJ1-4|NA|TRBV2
CASRPGMGRGEKLFF
TGTGCCAGTAGACCAGGGATGGGGCGGGGTGAAAAACTGTTTTTT
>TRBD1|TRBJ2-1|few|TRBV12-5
CASGLVLGQGAGYYNEQFF
TGTGCTAGTGGTTTGGTACTGGGGCAGGGGGCGGGCTATTACAATGAGCAGTTCTTC
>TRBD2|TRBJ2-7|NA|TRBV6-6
CASTGLAGGSEQYF
TGTGCCAGCACAGGACTAGCGGGAGGCTCCGAGCAGTACTTC
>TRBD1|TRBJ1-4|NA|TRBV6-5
CASSPRQGTKEKLFF
TGTGCCAGCAGCCCGAGACAGGGGACAAAAGAAAAACTGTTTTTT
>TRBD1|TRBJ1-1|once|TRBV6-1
CASRSDRATEAFF
TGTGCCAGCAGATCGGACAGGGCAACTGAAGCTTTCTTT
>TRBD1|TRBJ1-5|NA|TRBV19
CASSATGRTGTQPQHF
TGTGCCAGTAGTGCCACCGGTAGGACAGGGACTCAGCCCCAGCATTTT
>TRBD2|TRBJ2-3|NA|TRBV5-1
CASSPRGLVRTDTQYF
TGCGCCAGCAGCCCCCGAGGACTAGTACGCACAGATACGCAGTATTTT
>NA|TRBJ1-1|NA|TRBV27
CASSPQVSSEAFF
TGTGCCAGCAGTCCACAAGTATCATCTGAAGCTTTCTTT
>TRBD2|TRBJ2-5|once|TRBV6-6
CASSRTRWETQYF
TGTGCCAGCTCTCGGACTAGGTGGGAGACCCAGTACTTC
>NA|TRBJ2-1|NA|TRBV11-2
CASSTSPSALSYNEQFF
TGTGCCAGCAGCACGTCACCCTCAGCACTATCCTACAATGAGCAGTTCTTC
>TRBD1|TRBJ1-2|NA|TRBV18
CASSPGQEGYGYTF
TGTGCCAGCTCCCCGGGACAGGAGGGCTATGGCTACACCTTC
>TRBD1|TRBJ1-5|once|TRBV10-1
CASSTGGSNQPQHF
TGCGCCAGCAGCACAGGGGGCAGCAATCAGCCCCAGCATTTT
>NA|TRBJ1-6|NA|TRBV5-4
CASSTRGGSPLHF
TGTGCCAGCAGCACACGGGGGGGGTCACCCCTCCACTTT
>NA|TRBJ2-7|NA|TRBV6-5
CASSYNRLGEQYF
TGTGCCAGCAGTTACAACAGGTTGGGAGAGCAGTACTTC
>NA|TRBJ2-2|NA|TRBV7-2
CASRSGLLPGELFF
TGTGCCAGCAGGTCGGGACTCCTGCCCGGGGAGCTGTTTTTT
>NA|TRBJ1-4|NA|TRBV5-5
CASSDPEGGTNEKLFF
TGTGCCAGCAGCGATCCCGAGGGAGGGACTAATGAAAAACTGTTTTTT
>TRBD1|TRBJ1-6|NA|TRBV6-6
CASSLQGENSPLHF
TGTGCCAGCAGTCTACAGGGGGAGAATTCACCCCTCCACTTT
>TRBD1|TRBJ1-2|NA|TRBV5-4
CASSEYRTGGNYGYTF
TGTGCCAGCAGCGAATATCGGACAGGGGGTAACTATGGCTACACCTTC
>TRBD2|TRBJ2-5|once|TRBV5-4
CASSLGLAGVETQYF
TGTGCCAGCAGCTTGGGACTAGCGGGAGTGGAGACCCAGTACTTC
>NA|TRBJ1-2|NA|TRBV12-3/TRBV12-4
CASSRGGYGYTF
TGTGCCAGCAGCCGGGGGGGCTATGGCTACACCTTC
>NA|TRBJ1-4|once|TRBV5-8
CASSLRGGTNEKLFF
TGTGCCAGCAGCTTACGGGGCGGGACGAATGAAAAACTGTTTTTT
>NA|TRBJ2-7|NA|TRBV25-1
CASSEEEGGTYEQYF
TGTGCCAGCAGTGAAGAGGAGGGTGGAACCTACGAGCAGTACTTC
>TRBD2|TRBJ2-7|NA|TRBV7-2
CASSLGLTKSYEQYF
TGTGCCAGCAGCTTGGGACTAACCAAATCCTACGAGCAGTACTTC
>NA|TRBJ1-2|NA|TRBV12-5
CASGPDRPRLDGYTF
TGTGCTAGTGGTCCCGACAGACCGCGTTTAGACGGCTACACCTTC
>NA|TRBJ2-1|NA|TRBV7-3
CASSLFSWSSYNEQFF
TGTGCCAGCAGCTTATTTAGCTGGAGCTCCTACAATGAGCAGTTCTTC
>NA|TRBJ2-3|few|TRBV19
CASSSRGASTDTQYF
TGTGCCAGTAGTTCTCGGGGAGCTAGCACAGATACGCAGTATTTT